The TCR beta chain described here comes from a study of T cell repertoires in aging, cancer and after chemotherapy. Study results and caveats: In healthy donors, age-related TCR diversity loss mainly reflected lost richness.

Rearranged V-D-J TRB sequences were amplified with a mixed TRB-A/B primer pool. TCRdb used MiXCR to reprocess the multiplex PCR reads, holding one entry per CDR3 protein. The sample lists under 1,500 distinct CDR3 sequences; around 23% were seen once. CDR3 size: 15 residues. Deletions cut 6 bases from V and 1 base from J, with 14 bases between. Germline CDR1 MNHEY, CDR2 SVGEGT. On this clonotype itself: Its antigen remains unknown.

The template was genomic DNA from peripheral blood, not RNA. The genes are TRBV6-2 or TRBV6-3 and TRBJ2-3, with D tentatively TRBD2 (6 bases). The sequenced material came from blood. The TCR originated in a human donor with a blood cancer. CDR3 nucleotide sequence: TGTGCCAGCAGACGTCGGGGGTGGGGCACAGATACGCAGTATTTT. Protein: CASRRRGWGTDTQYF.